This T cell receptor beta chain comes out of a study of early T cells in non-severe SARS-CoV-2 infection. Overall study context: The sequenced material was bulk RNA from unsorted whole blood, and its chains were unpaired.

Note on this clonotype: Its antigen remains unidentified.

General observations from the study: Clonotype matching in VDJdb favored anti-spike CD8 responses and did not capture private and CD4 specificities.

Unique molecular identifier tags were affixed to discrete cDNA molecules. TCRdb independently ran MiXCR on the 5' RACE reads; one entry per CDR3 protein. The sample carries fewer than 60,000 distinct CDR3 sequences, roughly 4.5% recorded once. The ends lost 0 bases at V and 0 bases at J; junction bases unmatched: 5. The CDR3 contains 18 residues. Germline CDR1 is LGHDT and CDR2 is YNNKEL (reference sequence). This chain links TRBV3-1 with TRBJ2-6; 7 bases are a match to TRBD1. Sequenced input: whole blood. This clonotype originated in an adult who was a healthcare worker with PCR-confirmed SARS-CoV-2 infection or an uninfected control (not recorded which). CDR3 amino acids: CASSQETGRSSGANVLTF. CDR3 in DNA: TGTGCCAGCAGCCAAGAGACAGGGCGCAGCTCTGGGGCCAACGTCCTGACTTTC.